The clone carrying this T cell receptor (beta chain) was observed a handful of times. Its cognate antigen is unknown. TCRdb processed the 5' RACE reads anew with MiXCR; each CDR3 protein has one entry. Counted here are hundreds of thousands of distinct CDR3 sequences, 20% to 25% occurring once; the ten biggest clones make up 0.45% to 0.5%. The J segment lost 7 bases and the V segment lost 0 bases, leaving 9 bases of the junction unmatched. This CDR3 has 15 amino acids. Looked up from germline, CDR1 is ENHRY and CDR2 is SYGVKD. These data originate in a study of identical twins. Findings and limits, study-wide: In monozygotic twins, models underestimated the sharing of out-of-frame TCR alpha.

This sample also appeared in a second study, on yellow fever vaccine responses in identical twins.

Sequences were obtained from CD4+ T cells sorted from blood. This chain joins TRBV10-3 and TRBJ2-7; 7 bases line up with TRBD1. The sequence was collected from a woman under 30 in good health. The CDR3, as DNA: TGTGCCATCAGTGAGTCGGGGACAGCGATGAGGGAGCAGTACGTC. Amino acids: CAISESGTAMREQYV.